This paragraph reports one TCR beta chain. This sample stems from a study of blood T cell repertoires in COVID-19. Study information: The United States, Italy and Spain supplied acute and convalescent COVID-19 samples.

Original processing notes: It was from reference gene primer amplification that nucleated cell counts were estimated. Sequencing was performed with immunoSEQ multiplex PCR; in TCRdb, only in-frame clones are kept and a portion is missing. The V and J calls and clone size are taken from that table; D and trimming were inferred from the DNA. The table lists approximately 80,000 clones, approximately 85% of them singletons, with around 40% in the top ten. The specimen sequenced was peripheral blood. The sequence was obtained from a human donor in a cohort sampled during active COVID-19.

The CDR3 DNA reads TGTGCCAGCAGTTACTTTAAAGGACTAGCGGGAGTAGAGACCCAGTACTTC. Its translation is CASSYFKGLAGVETQYF. The V gene is TRBV6-2 or TRBV6-3, the J gene TRBJ2-5; 13 nucleotides agree with TRBD2. The CDR3 extends over 17 amino acids. V lost 1 base to trimming and J lost 4 bases; unmatched junction nucleotides: 6. Germline CDR1 reads MNHEY; CDR2 reads SVGEGT.